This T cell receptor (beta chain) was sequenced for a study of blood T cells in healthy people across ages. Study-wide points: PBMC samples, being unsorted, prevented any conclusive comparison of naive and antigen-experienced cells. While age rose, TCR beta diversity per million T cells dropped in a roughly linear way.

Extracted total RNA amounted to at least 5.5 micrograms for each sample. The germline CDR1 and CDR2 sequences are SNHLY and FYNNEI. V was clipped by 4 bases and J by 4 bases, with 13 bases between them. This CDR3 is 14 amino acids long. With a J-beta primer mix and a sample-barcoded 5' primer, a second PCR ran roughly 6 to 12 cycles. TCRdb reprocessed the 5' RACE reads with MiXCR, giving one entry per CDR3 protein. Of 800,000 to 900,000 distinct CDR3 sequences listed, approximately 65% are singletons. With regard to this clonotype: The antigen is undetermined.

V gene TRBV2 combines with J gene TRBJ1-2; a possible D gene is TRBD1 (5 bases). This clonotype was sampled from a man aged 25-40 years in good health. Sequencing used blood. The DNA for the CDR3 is TGTGCCAGCAGTGTTCGGGACGGAGTCTATGGCTACACCTTC. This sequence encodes CASSVRDGVYGYTF. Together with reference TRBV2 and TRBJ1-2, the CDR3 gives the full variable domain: EPEVTQTPSHQVTQMGQEVILRCVPISNHLYFYWYRQILGQKVEFLVSFYNNEISEKSEIFDDQFSVERPDGSNFTLKIRSTKLEDSAMYFCASSVRDGVYGYTFGSGTRLTVV.